This passage covers 31 T cell receptor beta chains from one sample sequenced in a study of blood T cell repertoires in COVID-19. Measured with immunoSEQ multiplex PCR; TCRdb has only the in-frame clones, and not every one. The table lists fewer than 400,000 clones, just under 90% of them singletons. Specimen: PBMCs or T cells enriched from blood (not recorded which). The receptors originated from a woman in her forties or fifties who had recovered from COVID-19.

The CDR3, as DNA: TGTGCCAGTAGTATTTTCGCAGAAAATCAGCCCCAGCATTTT. Protein product: CASSIFAENQPQHF. This chain links TRBV19 with TRBJ1-5; D is unresolved. Trimming took off 3 bases at V and 4 bases at J, with 10 bases between the two ends. This CDR3 contains 14 residues. Germline CDR1 and CDR2: LNHDA and SQIVND (reference sequence).

In its sample, this clone was seen once. The chain carries TRBV3-1 (or the pseudogene TRBV3-2) and TRBJ1-3; D call uncertain. CDR1 LGHDT and CDR2 YNNKEL come from the germline V gene (reference sequence). V dropped 2 bases and J dropped 2 bases, with 7 bases sitting between them. The length of the CDR3 is 14 residues. The CDR3 spells CASSQQSAGNTIYF. For the CDR3, the DNA is TGTGCCAGCAGCCAACAGTCTGCTGGAAACACCATATATTTT.

The V gene is TRBV28, the J gene TRBJ1-1; 7 bases map to TRBD1. The germline CDR1 and CDR2 sequences are MDHEN and SYDVKM. V dropped 6 bases and J dropped 10; count of bases not matched to a gene: 11. This CDR3 is 13 amino acids long. The CDR3 loop reads CASSLTGATGAFF. The CDR3 DNA reads TGTGCCAGCAGCTTAACAGGGGCCACCGGAGCTTTCTTT.

The V gene is TRBV9, the J gene TRBJ2-7; 11 bases align to TRBD2. Trimming at V came to 4 bases and at J to 6 bases, leaving 15 bases not matched to a gene. The length of the CDR3 is 17 residues. Germline-derived CDR1 and CDR2 are SGDLS and YYNGEE. CDR3: CASSFTPLAGGQGEQYF. The DNA of the CDR3 is TGTGCCAGCAGCTTCACTCCCCTAGCGGGGGGCCAAGGCGAGCAGTACTTC.

The chain couples TRBV5-1 to TRBJ1-2, with a weak D call TRBD1 (6 bases). Trimming took off 0 bases at V and 2 bases at J, with 8 bases between the two ends. The germline gives CDR1 SGHRS, CDR2 YFSETQ. There are 14 residues in the CDR3. DNA of the CDR3: TGCGCCAGCAGCTTGGACAGGGAGAACTATGGCTACACCTTC. Its translation: CASSLDRENYGYTF.

This sequence joins TRBV12-3 or TRBV12-4 and TRBJ1-1; possibly TRBD1 for D (6 bases). With 6 bases removed from V and 4 bases from J, the gap between germline ends came to 12 bases. CDR3 length equals 13 residues. The CDR3 loop is CASRPNRATEAFF. The CDR3 coding sequence is TGTGCCAGCAGACCCAACAGGGCCACTGAAGCTTTCTTT.

The chain has TRBV29-1 and TRBJ1-1; 7 bases match TRBD1. From germline, CDR1 is SQVTM and CDR2 ANQGSEA. Unmatched junction bases numbered 16, after V lost 6 bases and J lost 9 bases. The CDR3 is 14 amino acids. CDR3 sequence reads: CSVIGGTPGQKAFF. The CDR3 coding sequence is TGCAGCGTGATTGGGGGGACTCCGGGACAGAAAGCTTTCTTT. Drawing the rest from reference TRBV29-1 and TRBJ1-1, the complete variable domain is SAVISQKPSRDICQRGTSLTIQCQVDSQVTMMFWYRQQPGQSLTLIATANQGSEATYESGFVIDKFPISRPNLTFSTLTVSNMSPEDSSIYLCSVIGGTPGQKAFFGQGTRLTVV.

A remark on this clone: The junction does not match germline at one end; this may be a read error. The V gene is TRBV24-1, the J gene TRBJ2-5, with D possibly being TRBD2 (6 bases). The CDR3 sequence is 14 residues long. CDR1 and CDR2 (germline): KGHDR, SFDVKD. CDR3 amino acids: CATSDSGAGEAQYF. DNA of the CDR3: TGTGCCACCAGTGATTCGGGAGCCGGAGAGGCCCAGTACTTC.

This chain connects TRBV27 to TRBJ2-7, with 7 positions matching TRBD2. The V gene end was trimmed by 1 base and the J gene end by 5 bases; junction bases not matched to a gene: 8. Looked up from germline, CDR1 is MNHEY and CDR2 is SMNVEV (reference sequence). There are 15 residues in the CDR3. CDR3 nucleotide sequence: TGTGCCAGCAGTTTATTCCAGCGGGGTATAGACGAGCAGTACTTC. Amino acid sequence: CASSLFQRGIDEQYF.

The count of this clone is one. The chain recombines TRBV12-5 with TRBJ2-5; D not resolved. Between the trimmed V and J ends, which lost 6 bases and 1 base, there was a span of 12 bases. The CDR3 runs to 14 residues. In germline, CDR1 is LGHNT, CDR2 FRNRAP. The CDR3 nucleotides are TGTGCTAGTGGCTACGGGTACACCCAAGAGACCCAGTACTTC. Its translation: CASGYGYTQETQYF.

The rearrangement uses TRBV24-1 and TRBJ2-1; D is perhaps TRBD2 (5 bases). The germline V and J ends were trimmed by 3 bases and 7 bases, with 9 bases remaining between them. CDR1 and CDR2 from the germline V gene are KGHDR and SFDVKD. The length of the CDR3 is 13 residues. The CDR3 loop is CATSDGRGNEQFF. The CDR3 nucleotides read TGTGCCACCAGTGATGGCCGGGGTAATGAGCAGTTCTTC.

For the CDR3, the DNA is TGCGCCAGCAGCCGGGGGGACAGGGGCTCCCAAGAGACCCAGTACTTC. It is translated as CASSRGDRGSQETQYF. The V gene is TRBV5-1, the J gene TRBJ2-5; 10 bases line up with TRBD1. The CDR3 loop spans 16 amino acids. With V trimmed by 4 bases and J by 1 base, 7 bases remained unmatched. CDR1 SGHRS and CDR2 YFSETQ come from the germline V gene.

The rearrangement links TRBV4-3 to TRBJ1-6, with 7 bases fitting TRBD1. V lost 4 bases, J lost 5 bases, and 11 bases stayed unmatched. Germline loops: CDR1 LGHNA, CDR2 YSLEER. CDR3 size: 17 residues. The CDR3 sequence is CASSPRETGSDNSPLHF. The CDR3 nucleotides read TGCGCCAGCAGCCCGAGGGAGACAGGGTCTGATAATTCACCCCTCCACTTT.

The chain recombines TRBV27 with TRBJ2-1; the match to TRBD2 covers 7 bases. Unmatched junction bases numbered 5, after V lost 0 bases and J lost 6 bases. From germline, CDR1 is MNHEY and CDR2 SMNVEV (reference sequence). This CDR3 spans 15 amino acids. The CDR3 loop reads CASSLSSGPINEQFF. The CDR3 DNA sequence: TGTGCCAGCAGTTTATCTAGCGGGCCAATCAATGAGCAGTTCTTC.

The V and J genes are TRBV5-1 and TRBJ1-3, with D unclear. Looked up from germline, CDR1 is SGHRS and CDR2 is YFSETQ. CDR3 length: 13 residues. V was trimmed by 4 bases and J by 3 bases, leaving 8 bases between them. DNA for the CDR3: TGCGCCAGCAGCGAAGGAGGTGGAAACACCATATATTTT. Residues: CASSEGGGNTIYF.

This rearrangement joins TRBV11-2 to TRBJ2-5, with 8 bases matching TRBD1. This CDR3 is 13 amino acids long. V lost 6 bases to trimming and J lost 3 bases; unmatched junction nucleotides: 3. Germline lookup yields CDR1 SGHAT and CDR2 FQNNGV. CDR3 loop: CASRRTGKETQYF. CDR3 bases: TGTGCCAGCAGGAGGACAGGGAAAGAGACCCAGTACTTC.

The chain joins TRBV2 to TRBJ2-7, with 11 bases fitting TRBD1. Germline-derived CDR1 and CDR2 are SNHLY and FYNNEI. The CDR3 spans 14 residues. V shed 6 bases, J shed 1 base, and the junction held 2 bases outside the gene matches. This CDR3 is CASRGQGVSYEQYF. The CDR3 DNA follows: TGTGCCAGCAGGGGACAGGGGGTGTCCTACGAGCAGTACTTC.

This rearrangement joins TRBV18 to TRBJ2-4, with 7 bases that match TRBD1. This CDR3 has 19 residues. Germline V lookup: CDR1 KGHSH, CDR2 LQKENI. The ends lost 3 bases at V and 1 base at J; junction bases unmatched: 15. Here the CDR3 DNA reads TGTGCCAGCTCACCGTTCTCCTCAACAGGGGATAGGGCCAAAAACATTCAGTACTTC. The encoded protein is CASSPFSSTGDRAKNIQYF.

CDR3 in DNA: TGTGCCAGCAGTGGACAGGGGGGGAACACTGAAGCTTTCTTT. Its protein product is CASSGQGGNTEAFF. The chain uses TRBV28 and TRBJ1-1; 10 bases line up with TRBD1. Looked up from germline, CDR1 is MDHEN and CDR2 is SYDVKM. The CDR3 spans 14 residues. J lost 1 base, V lost 5 bases, and 1 base had no gene match.

V usage is TRBV7-9 and J usage is TRBJ1-1, with TRBD1 identical over 8 bases. From germline, CDR1 is SEHNR and CDR2 FQNEAQ (reference sequence). This CDR3 is 12 amino acids long. J gave up 2 bases and V 10 bases, and 3 bases lay outside the gene matches. CDR3 residues: CATGGGNTEAFF. The CDR3 nucleotides are TGTGCCACAGGGGGCGGCAACACTGAAGCTTTCTTT.

For this clone: Germline is not matched at one junction end, which may reflect a read error. The V and J genes are TRBV7-7 and TRBJ2-5; D uncertain. This CDR3 region has 15 residues. Germline-derived CDR1 and CDR2 are SSHAT and FNYEAQ (reference sequence). The CDR3 region has the DNA TGTGCTAGCAGCTTATCTACTCAGGCCCAAGAGACCCAGTACTTC. Translating gives CASSLSTQAQETQYF.

This rearrangement joins TRBV28 to TRBJ1-5; possibly TRBD1 for D (5 bases). V dropped 1 base and J dropped 0 bases, with 10 bases sitting between them. There are 16 residues in the CDR3. Germline V CDR1 and CDR2: MDHEN, SYDVKM. CDR3 bases: TGTGCCAGCAGTTTATTACAGGCCTATAGCAATCAGCCCCAGCATTTT. Translated, it gives CASSLLQAYSNQPQHF.

This sequence joins TRBV30 and TRBJ1-2, with 8 bases that match TRBD1. Unmatched junction bases numbered 15, after V lost 4 bases and J lost 14 bases. Germline V gene data show CDR1 as GTSNPN and CDR2 as SVGIG (reference sequence). The CDR3 is 13 residues long. CDR3 DNA sequence: TGTGCCTGGATCTCATACAGGGGGGGCGCCAGGACCTTC. As protein: CAWISYRGGARTF. Supplemented by reference TRBV30 and TRBJ1-2, the full variable domain reads SQTIHQWPATLVQPVGSPLSLECTVEGTSNPNLYWYRQAAGRGLQLLFYSVGIGQISSEVPQNLSASRPQDRQFILSSKKLLLSDSGFYLCAWISYRGGARTFGSGTRLTVV.

The V gene is TRBV19, the J gene TRBJ1-2, with D possibly matching TRBD1 (5 bases). The CDR3 runs to 13 residues. CDR1 and CDR2 (germline): LNHDA, SQIVND (reference sequence). With 10 bases removed from V and 4 bases from J, the gap between germline ends came to 16 bases. The CDR3 is CATQGGAPYGYTF. In nucleotides, the CDR3 is TGTGCCACCCAGGGCGGGGCCCCCTATGGCTACACCTTC. Looking up the rest from reference TRBV19 and TRBJ1-2 gives the full variable domain: DGGITQSPKYLFRKEGQNVTLSCEQNLNHDAMYWYRQDPGQGLRLIYYSQIVNDFQKGDIAEGYSVSREKKESFPLTVTSAQKNPTAFYLCATQGGAPYGYTFGSGTRLTVV.

J is TRBJ2-6 and V is TRBV5-1, with 8 bases aligning to TRBD1. Per germline, CDR1 SGHRS and CDR2 YFSETQ. The junction had 5 bases not matched to a gene; V was cut back by 0 bases and J by 9 bases. The CDR3 length is 15 residues. CDR3 in DNA: TGCGCCAGCAGCTTGGACCGGACAGGGCACAACGTCCTGACTTTC. Its protein product is CASSLDRTGHNVLTF.

The chain uses TRBV27 and TRBJ1-6; D is uncertain. The CDR3 has 14 residues. Germline assignment: CDR1 MNHEY and CDR2 SMNVEV (reference sequence). V lost 3 bases, J lost 11 bases, and 14 bases lay in between. The CDR3 loop reads CASSFGPGATPLHF. The CDR3 bases are TGTGCCAGCAGTTTTGGTCCGGGTGCAACACCCCTCCACTTT.

V is TRBV27 and J is TRBJ2-7; 9 bases align to TRBD1. The V gene's germline CDR1 is MNHEY and CDR2 SMNVEV (reference sequence). The CDR3 extends over 14 amino acids. V gave up 8 bases and J gave up 2 bases; unmatched junction bases: 7. CDR3 amino acids: CASHPGQGTYEQYF. The CDR3 nucleotides read TGTGCCAGCCATCCGGGACAGGGTACCTACGAGCAGTACTTC.

The V gene is TRBV4-1, the J gene TRBJ1-5; unclear D gene. Germline assignment: CDR1 MGHRA and CDR2 YSYEKL. V was cut by 4 bases and J by 4 bases, with 8 bases left in between. CDR3 size: 13 residues. DNA for the CDR3: TGCGCCAGCAGCCGGACTCTAAATCAGCCCCAGCATTTT. It is translated as CASSRTLNQPQHF.

This rearrangement joins TRBV30 to TRBJ2-3, with 7 bases fitting TRBD2. The germline V gene has CDR1 GTSNPN and CDR2 SVGIG (reference sequence). V lost 5 bases, J lost 7 bases, and 0 bases stayed unmatched. The CDR3 has 10 residues. CDR3 in DNA: TGTGCCTGGGGGACTAATACGCAGTATTTT. Translated, it gives CAWGTNTQYF. Looking up the rest from reference TRBV30 and TRBJ2-3 gives the full variable domain: SQTIHQWPATLVQPVGSPLSLECTVEGTSNPNLYWYRQAAGRGLQLLFYSVGIGQISSEVPQNLSASRPQDRQFILSSKKLLLSDSGFYLCAWGTNTQYFGPGTRLTVL.

With regard to this clone: Other DNA sequences from this sample encode an identical CDR3 as well. The rearrangement uses TRBV3-1 (or the pseudogene TRBV3-2) and TRBJ1-1; no reliable D call. CDR1 is LGHDT, CDR2 YNNKEL, per germline (reference sequence). The CDR3 contains 13 residues. V lost 2 bases and J 4 bases, leaving 8 bases between the germline ends. CDR3 sequence: CASSQRGGTEAFF. The CDR3 DNA reads TGTGCCAGCAGCCAACGGGGTGGCACTGAAGCTTTCTTT.

Regarding this clone: Relative to the germline gene, one junction end is altered; a read error may explain this. The chain carries TRBV7-6 and TRBJ2-5; D unresolved. The CDR3 covers 11 residues. Germline-derived CDR1 and CDR2 are SGHVS and FNYEAQ. The CDR3 sequence is CASSLQESQYF. CDR3 DNA sequence: TGTGCCAGCAGCTTACAAGAGAGCCAGTACTTC. Drawing the rest from reference TRBV7-6 and TRBJ2-5, the complete variable domain is GAGVSQSPRYKVTKRGQDVALRCDPISGHVSLYWYRQALGQGPEFLTYFNYEAQQDKSGLPNDRFSAERPEGSISTLTIQRTEQRDSAMYRCASSLQESQYFGPGTRLLVL.